Presented here are 2 T cell receptor beta chains from one specimen sequenced in a study of T-cell memory formation after mild COVID-19. MiXCR was run by TCRdb on the 5' RACE reads, yielding one entry per CDR3 protein. The sample contains about 360,000 distinct CDR3 sequences, 13% to 15% of which appear only once. The sample taken for sequencing was PBMCs or a T cell subset sorted from them (not recorded which). These receptors all stem from a man younger than 30 who had mild COVID-19 (a few samples of this study predate the infection). Cell type and time point are not known.

The chain joins TRBV6-5 to TRBJ1-2, with D perhaps TRBD1 (5 bases). Germline V CDR1 and CDR2: MNHEY, SVGAGI. The V and J ends lost 6 bases and 13 bases respectively, with 18 bases between them. This CDR3 has 12 amino acids. The CDR3 is CASSPDSIRFTF. DNA for the CDR3: TGTGCCAGCAGCCCCGACAGTATCCGGTTCACCTTC.

This clonotype was seen a handful of times. The V and J genes are TRBV28 and TRBJ2-5, with 7 bases identical to TRBD1. CDR1 MDHEN and CDR2 SYDVKM come from the germline V gene. The trim removed 5 bases at V and 1 base at J, leaving 13 bases unmatched. This CDR3 contains 17 residues. The CDR3 loop reads CASSIGTAARSQETQYF. Written as DNA, the CDR3 is TGTGCCAGCAGTATCGGGACAGCTGCGAGGAGCCAAGAGACCCAGTACTTC.